Detailed here is one TCR beta chain. This clone has a single count. It lacks a known antigen. Within one base of it there is no much larger clone, and no base qualities were kept. The record originates from a study of cytomegalovirus exposure and HLA in healthy donors (TCRdb year 2017). Regarding the complete study: An earlier analysis of approximately 600 of the donors reported approximately 300 Gb of sequence data and 100 million to 130 million unique TCR beta sequences from about 179 million T cells. Approximately 300 gigabases of sequencing data and about 92 million unique TCR sequences made up an early release that covered 500 to 700 HLA-typed donors. Of the approximately 400 genotyped donors, over 65% fell in the genetic ancestry cluster associated with self-reported Caucasian donors. The study aimed to test whether cataloging public T cell receptors could reveal signatures of past pathogen exposure. The T cell repertoires of 700 or so subjects were profiled by immunosequencing and related to cytomegalovirus serostatus. A separate validation cohort of over 95 different subjects was used in addition to the roughly 620-subject first cohort. To predict cytomegalovirus infection status, the study brought together high-throughput TCR immunosequencing, statistical association of individual TCRs with disease status, and machine learning. A later analysis re-examined previously published TCR beta repertoires from more than 650 donors and added high-resolution HLA genotyping to investigate patterns of TCR occurrence. Rather than using new phenotypic data, the later analysis identified candidate immune exposures from TCR beta sequences and from how often those sequences occurred across donors. An earlier analysis of approximately 640 of the donors applied high-throughput TCR beta sequencing to assess whether each TCR beta V gene segment acted as functional or pseudogenic. Donor age, sex, ethnicity and CMV serostatus were compiled alongside the repertoire data. Genome-wide SNP genotypes for about 60% of the roughly 670 donors were used in a later genetic analysis, which treated that subset as a discovery cohort. Every discovery cohort repertoire had been produced on one sequencing platform. Both class I and class II loci were covered by HLA typing, at four-digit resolution. The number of donors typed differed by locus, with about 620-630 for A, B, C, DRB1 and DQB1, roughly 520 for DQA1, over 600 for DPA1, and some 470 for DPB1. About five DR-DQ haplotypes were treated as single units for association and clustering because of strong linkage in the cohort. Across around 400 genotyped donors of the cohort, an average of about 220,000 unique TCR beta nucleotide sequences per donor were sequenced, and roughly 17% of those sequences were non-productive. Study-wide findings and limitations: Three of the identified cytomegalovirus-associated TCR beta chains were confirmed in vitro to be specific for cytomegalovirus antigens. In the study, about 150 TCR beta chains were listed as associated with cytomegalovirus. An earlier analysis of around 500 of the donors showed that most TCR beta V segments appeared in productive rearrangements either about 87% or about 30% of the time, which broadly matched IMGT annotations. Most CMV-associated TCR beta chains appeared to be HLA-restricted in a later analysis, and the HLA associations seemed to be driven largely by CMV exposure. The 87-base-pair reads could not distinguish some IMGT-functional V segments, including TRBV6-2 and TRBV6-3, so those segments were excluded. When HLA alleles, especially DR and DQ, strongly co-occurred, attributing TCR associations to individual alleles was difficult. The only immune exposure information available for the cohort was CMV serostatus. Presence/absence analyses assumed roughly uniform sequencing depth across donors, an assumption that may not hold. Linkage disequilibrium might explain the correlated functional status among segregating V segments, but an unknown experimental factor could not be ruled out. This cohort had only TCR beta chains sequenced, and the lack of alpha or paired-chain data limited which features could be detected. The sequencing pipeline was judged likely to have produced a cluster of highly shared sequence variants as a technical artifact. A later analysis found that TCR association rates varied across HLA loci, with DRB1 alleles showing the most associated TCRs and HLA-C alleles the fewest. Cytomegalovirus status was reported to be diagnosed by the classifier with high specificity and sensitivity in both the original and validation cohorts. It was suggested by the authors that the approach could potentially be generalized to other disease states and immunological phenotypes. A further reported finding was that TCR beta sequences accurately predicted the HLA-A and HLA-B alleles for most subjects in the first cohort. In a later analysis, HLA-associated TCR beta chains were found to be more clonally expanded and to have lower generation probabilities than equally common non-associated chains. At a false discovery rate of 0.05, a later analysis linked roughly 17,000 TCR beta sequences to specific HLA alleles. According to a later analysis, parvovirus B19, influenza, CMV and Epstein-Barr virus appeared linked to several top co-occurrence clusters. Because counts were too low, roughly 17 rarely observed V segments, including chromosome 9 orphons, were left out of the earlier analysis of about 620 of the donors. While some public TCRs were present in many individuals, most TCR sequences turned up only very rarely across donors. In a later genetic analysis, fewer N-insertions in productive TCRs were reported among donors in an Asian-associated ancestry cluster than the roughly 700-donor mean. In a later genetic analysis, a missense DCLRE1C variant was associated with V-gene and J-gene trimming of TCR beta chains, and the association was replicated in an independent cohort. Because some donors lacked HLA typing at each locus, the association tests relied only on the typed subset.

The cohort consisted of fewer than 700 healthy bone marrow donors. Cohort members were all nominally healthy when sampled, although unrecorded immune exposures were likely present. The donor was CMV seropositive and was included in the group of 270 or so seropositive cohort members. Each donor provided a peripheral blood sample, and peripheral blood mononuclear cells were used for TCR beta sequencing. The Qiagen DNeasy Blood Extraction Kit was used to extract genomic DNA from the blood cell samples. Relative to germline, V is missing 0 bases and J is missing 4 bases, with 2 bases of the junction outside any gene match. The CDR3 covers 15 residues, taking in both the cysteine and the phenylalanine. Just CDR3 DNA is preserved here, 45 bases in frame from base 1. CDR1 and CDR2 are read off the germline V gene as SGHRS and YFSETQ. Library preparation was by the immunoSEQ multiplex PCR assay. For the multiplex PCR, a mixture combining 60 forward primers for TCR Vbeta segments and 13 reverse primers for TCR Jbeta segments was used. A multiplex PCR assay on genomic DNA amplified the CDR3 region of rearranged TCR beta genes. On the Illumina HiSeq System, the amplified TCR beta libraries were sequenced as 87-base-pair reads. Concerning the study's data processing: Across the 670 or so repertoires, a later analysis counted approximately 83 million unique TCR beta chains, 8.5 million to 12 million of which were shared by at least two donors. Raw reads were error-corrected and collapsed into unique sequences by a nearest-neighbor algorithm in which closely related sequences were merged to remove PCR and sequencing errors. V, D and J gene segments were assigned by aligning CDR3 sequences to IMGT reference sequences. For a sequence to be retained, a match of at least six nucleotides to both a V gene segment and a J gene segment was required. Rearrangements were called productive when the CDR3 lacked stop codons and stayed in frame with V and J; all others were non-productive. Following IMGT convention, CDR3 was defined as the stretch from the second conserved V-encoded cysteine to the conserved J-encoded phenylalanine. Sequences without an unambiguous match to a single V gene segment were excluded from the earlier analysis of about 630 of the donors. In an earlier analysis of several hundred of the donors, V segments were called functional above 56.7% productive rearrangements and were called segregating when the between-donor standard deviation exceeded 5%. A statistical classification framework was built for diagnosing cytomegalovirus status from the catalog of TCR beta chain sequences. In a later analysis, TCR nucleotide sequences were compared against IMGT/GENE-DB human TR gene sequences so that V and J genes could be assigned. A later analysis assigned CDR3 sequences and most-parsimonious VDJ recombination scenarios with the TCRdist pipeline. In a later analysis, each TCR beta chain was defined by its CDR3 amino acid sequence together with its V-gene family, and reads without a unique V-gene family were excluded. In a later analysis, several hundred highly shared, low-generation-probability nucleotide sequences were removed to address suspected cross-contamination and a sequencing artifact. In a later analysis, a clonal expansion index was calculated for each public chain from normalized within-repertoire ranks of inferred template counts. A later analysis computed generation probabilities with a VDJ recombination model fitted to out-of-frame rearrangements, and checked the results against IGoR. In a later analysis, TCR-TCR, TCR-HLA and TCR-CMV co-occurrence was scored with hypergeometric tests, and a repertoire-size bias correction was applied to TCR pairs. To estimate false discovery rates, a later analysis permuted the HLA or CMV assignments 20 times. In a later analysis, co-occurring TCRs were grouped using DBSCAN, and TCRdist sequence similarity was added for clustering within HLA-allele-positive subsets. For co-occurrence clustering, repertoires with fewer than 30,000 or more than 120,000 public chains were excluded, along with about five repertoires with anomalous nucleotide sharing. TCRdb took over this immuneACCESS table, retaining in-frame rearrangements with V and J assigned. Such tables are incomplete; in checked studies, under half of the missing clones stem from an unresolved V gene, and the remainder is unexplained. That table is the source of V, J and clone size, and D and trimming were worked out from the DNA. The sample profile shows fewer than 90,000 clones; roughly 73% of them were found once. Of the sample, 2.5% falls within the top ten clones.

Sequencing was performed on PBMCs. This chain joins TRBV5-1 to TRBJ2-3; the junction holds 10 bases that match TRBD1. This clonotype originated in a male donor in good health and CMV-seropositive. The CDR3: CASSLGGTGADTQYF. The DNA sequence is TGCGCCAGCAGCTTGGGGGGGACAGGGGCAGATACGCAGTATTTT.